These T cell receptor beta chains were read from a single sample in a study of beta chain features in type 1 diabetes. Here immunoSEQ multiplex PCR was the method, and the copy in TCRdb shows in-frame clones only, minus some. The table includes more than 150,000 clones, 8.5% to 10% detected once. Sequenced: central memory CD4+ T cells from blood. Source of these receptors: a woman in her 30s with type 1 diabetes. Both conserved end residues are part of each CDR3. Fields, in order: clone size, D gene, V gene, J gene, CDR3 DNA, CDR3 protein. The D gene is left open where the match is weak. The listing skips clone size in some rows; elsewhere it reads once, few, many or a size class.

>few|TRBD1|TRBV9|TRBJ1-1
TGTGCCAGCAGCACCGAGGACAGGATTGACACTGAAGCTTTCTTT
CASSTEDRIDTEAFF
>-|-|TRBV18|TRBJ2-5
TGTGCCAGCTCACCACCGGAGAACCGAGCGACCCAGTACTTC
CASSPPENRATQYF
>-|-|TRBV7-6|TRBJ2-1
TGTGCCAGCAGTCCCGGGGGAGGTCCGGTCTTC
CASSPGGGPVF
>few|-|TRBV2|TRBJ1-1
TGTGCCAGCAGGTCAGAGGGGAACACTGAAGCTTTCTTT
CASRSEGNTEAFF
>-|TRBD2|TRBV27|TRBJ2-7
TGTGCCAGCAGTTTTCTAGCGGGGATCTACGAGCAGTACTTC
CASSFLAGIYEQYF
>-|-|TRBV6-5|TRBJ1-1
TGTGCCAGCAGCCTAGGGGGGGATTACACTGAAGCTTTCTTT
CASSLGGDYTEAFF
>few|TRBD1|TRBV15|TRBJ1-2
TGTGCCACCAGCCCAGGGACAGGGAAGGACTATGGCTACACCTTC
CATSPGTGKDYGYTF
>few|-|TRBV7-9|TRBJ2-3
TGTGCCAGCAGCTTAACTCGGAGCACAGATACGCAGTATTTT
CASSLTRSTDTQYF
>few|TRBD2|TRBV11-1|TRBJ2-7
TGTGCCAGCAGCTTTAGCGGGAACTCCTACGAGCAGTACTTC
CASSFSGNSYEQYF
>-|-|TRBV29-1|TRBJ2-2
TGCAGCGTTGAAGATCCCATGAGCAGGGCGAACACCGGGGAGCTGTTTTTT
CSVEDPMSRANTGELFF
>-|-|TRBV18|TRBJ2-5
TGTGCCAGCTCACCCGGACACGGCCAAGAGACCCAGTACTTC
CASSPGHGQETQYF
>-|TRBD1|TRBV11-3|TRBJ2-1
TGTGCCAGCAACATGGGACAGACCAACAATGAGCAGTTCTTC
CASNMGQTNNEQFF
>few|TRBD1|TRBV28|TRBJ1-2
TGTGCCAGCAGTCAACTCCGGACAGGGGCTGAGGGCTACACCTTC
CASSQLRTGAEGYTF
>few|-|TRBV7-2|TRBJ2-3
TGTGCCAGCAAAGGCGCGGTTACAGATACGCAGTATTTT
CASKGAVTDTQYF
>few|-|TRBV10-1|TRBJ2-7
TGCGCCAGCAGTTCGGCAGGGGATAGGAGGCAGTACTTC
CASSSAGDRRQYF
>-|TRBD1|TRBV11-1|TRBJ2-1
TGTGCCAGCAGCTTAGGGGGACAGGGGTACAATGAGCAGTTCTTC
CASSLGGQGYNEQFF
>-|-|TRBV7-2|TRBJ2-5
TGTGCCAGCAGCTTATGGACACCTCAAGAGACCCAGTACTTC
CASSLWTPQETQYF
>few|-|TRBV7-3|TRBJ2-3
TGTGCCAGCAGCCTTCAGGGGCTTGGGGGTACGCAGTATTTT
CASSLQGLGGTQYF
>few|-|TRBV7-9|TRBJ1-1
TGTGCCAGCAGCTCCGCCGGGAGTACTGAAGCTTTCTTT
CASSSAGSTEAFF
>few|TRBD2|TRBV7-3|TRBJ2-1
TGTGCCAGCAGCTTAAGCACTAGCGGATACAATGAGCAGTTCTTC
CASSLSTSGYNEQFF
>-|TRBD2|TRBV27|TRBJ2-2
TGTGCCAGCACCGGGACTAGCGGAACCGGGGAGCTGTTTTTT
CASTGTSGTGELFF
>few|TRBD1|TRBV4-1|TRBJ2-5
TGCGCCAGCAGCCAAGTGGGACAGGGGGGGGAGACCCAGTACTTC
CASSQVGQGGETQYF
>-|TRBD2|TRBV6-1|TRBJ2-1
TGTGCCAGCAGTGAATTCGGCGGGAGTGTCTTCAATGAGCAGTTCTTC
CASSEFGGSVFNEQFF
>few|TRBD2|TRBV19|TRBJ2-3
TGTGCCAGTAGCGGGTCTAGCGGATTGCTGGCAGATACGCAGTATTTT
CASSGSSGLLADTQYF
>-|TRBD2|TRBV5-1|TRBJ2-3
TGCGCCAGCGGTTCCGAACCGAGCGGGAAGTCGCAGTATTTT
CASGSEPSGKSQYF
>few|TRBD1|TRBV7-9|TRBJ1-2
TGTGCCAGCAGCTCGCGGACAGGGGGCGGGGATGGCTACACCTTC
CASSSRTGGGDGYTF
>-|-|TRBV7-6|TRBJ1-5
TGTGCCAGCAGCCGACAGGCCAATCAGCCCCAGCATTTT
CASSRQANQPQHF
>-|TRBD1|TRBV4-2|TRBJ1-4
TGTGCCAGCAGCCAAGATTTGGGGCAGGGGGCTGAAAAACTGTTTTTT
CASSQDLGQGAEKLFF
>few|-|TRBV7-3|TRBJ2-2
TGTGCCAGCAGCCCTCGTAGAGAAAACACCGGGGAGCTGTTTTTT
CASSPRRENTGELFF
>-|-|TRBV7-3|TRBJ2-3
TGTGCCAGCAGTCTCGACACCCTACAGCAAGATACGCAGTATTTT
CASSLDTLQQDTQYF
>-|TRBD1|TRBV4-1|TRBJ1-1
TGCGCCAGCAGCCAAGACATGACAGGGTGGGCTTTCTTT
CASSQDMTGWAFF
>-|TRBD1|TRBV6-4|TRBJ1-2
TGTGCCAGCAGTGAGGGACAGGGGGCGAGCTACACCTTC
CASSEGQGASYTF
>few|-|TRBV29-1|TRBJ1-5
TGCAGCGTTGCGACAGGAAATAGCAATCAGCCCCAGCATTTT
CSVATGNSNQPQHF
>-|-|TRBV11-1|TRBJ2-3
TGTGCCAGCAGCTTAACGACAGGCAGCACAGATACGCAGTATTTT
CASSLTTGSTDTQYF
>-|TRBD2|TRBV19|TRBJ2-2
TGTGCCAGTATGCGGGGGGGCCAGAACACCGGGGAGCTGTTTTTT
CASMRGGQNTGELFF
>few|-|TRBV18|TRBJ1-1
TGTGCCAGCTCACCACCCGGGAGCGCGAACACTGAAGCTTTCTTT
CASSPPGSANTEAFF
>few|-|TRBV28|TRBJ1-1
TGTGCCAGCAGTTTAGGGGGGGGCGGTGGCACTGAAGCTTTCTTT
CASSLGGGGGTEAFF
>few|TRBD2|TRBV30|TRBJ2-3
TGTGCCTGGAGTGAGGGCGGGAGCTCTGATACGCAGTATTTT
CAWSEGGSSDTQYF
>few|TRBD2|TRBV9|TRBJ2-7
TGTGCCAGCAGCCCTAGTCCGACTAGCGGCTACGAGCAGTACTTC
CASSPSPTSGYEQYF
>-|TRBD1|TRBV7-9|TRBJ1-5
TGTGCCAGCAGCGGGGACAGTTTCAATCAGCCCCAGCATTTT
CASSGDSFNQPQHF